These T cell receptor beta chains were read from a single sample in a study of T cell responses to AZD1222 COVID-19 vaccine. Sequenced by immunoSEQ multiplex PCR; TCRdb stores in-frame clones only, minus some. The table has around 130,000 clones, 88% seen once. The sequencing used peripheral blood, collected on day 0 of MenACWY control vaccination. The receptors were gathered from an adult in good health. CDR3s include the opening cysteine and the closing phenylalanine or tryptophan. Each record gives: D gene, clone size, V gene, J gene, CDR3 length, CDR3 protein, CDR3 DNA. D genes are given only for firm matches. Size values are once, few and many counts, or a class for expanded clones, and some rows have none.

>.|.|TRBV29-1|TRBJ2-7|13
CSVVRDNSYEQYF
TGCAGCGTTGTCCGGGACAACTCCTACGAGCAGTACTTC
>TRBD2|.|TRBV10-2|TRBJ2-7|14
CASSERSTSGEQYF
TGCGCCAGCAGTGAGCGTTCTACTAGCGGCGAGCAGTACTTC
>.|.|TRBV7-3|TRBJ2-5|13
CASSLRTGETQYF
TGTGCCAGCAGCCTGCGGACCGGGGAGACCCAGTACTTC
>TRBD1|.|TRBV3-1/TRBV3-2|TRBJ1-1|15
CASSPRDRRNTEAFF
TGTGCCAGCAGCCCCCGGGACAGGCGGAACACTGAAGCTTTCTTT
>.|.|TRBV19|TRBJ2-5|14
CASSLQGFGETQYF
TGTGCCAGTAGTCTCCAGGGTTTCGGAGAGACCCAGTACTTC
>.|.|TRBV20-1|TRBJ2-7|11
CSAGVVSEQYF
TGCAGTGCTGGGGTAGTGAGCGAGCAGTACTTC
>.|.|TRBV10-3|TRBJ1-5|15
CAISETGIGNQPQHF
TGTGCCATCAGTGAGACAGGGATCGGCAATCAGCCCCAGCATTTT
>.|few|TRBV28|TRBJ1-2|12
CASSLEHYGYTF
TGTGCCAGCAGTTTAGAACACTATGGCTACACCTTC
>TRBD1|.|TRBV9|TRBJ2-3|16
CASSVGGTGVTDTQYF
TGTGCCAGCAGCGTAGGGGGAACAGGGGTTACAGATACGCAGTATTTT
>.|.|TRBV2|TRBJ2-7|14
CASSGRDPPYEQYF
TGTGCCAGCAGTGGGCGGGACCCCCCCTACGAGCAGTACTTC
>TRBD2|.|TRBV4-1|TRBJ2-1|16
CASSQDAAGAYNEQFF
TGCGCCAGCAGCCAAGACGCAGCGGGAGCCTACAATGAGCAGTTCTTC
>.|.|TRBV29-1|TRBJ2-7|13
CSVGAGISYEQYF
TGCAGCGTTGGGGCGGGGATCTCCTACGAGCAGTACTTC
>.|.|TRBV6-5|TRBJ2-4|12
CASTSTKNIQYF
TGTGCCAGCACGTCGACCAAAAACATTCAGTACTTC
>.|many|TRBV28|TRBJ2-7|14
CASSSRTLIYEQYF
TGTGCCAGCAGTTCTAGGACCCTCATCTACGAGCAGTACTTC
>TRBD2|.|TRBV4-1|TRBJ2-5|15
CASSQDLKREETQYF
TGCGCCAGCAGCCAAGATCTTAAGCGGGAGGAGACCCAGTACTTC
>TRBD1|.|TRBV19|TRBJ2-7|16
CASSIDHGRGTYEQYF
TGTGCCAGTAGTATAGATCACGGCAGGGGGACGTACGAGCAGTACTTC
>.|few|TRBV11-2|TRBJ2-7|12
CASGLPSGEQYF
TGTGCCAGCGGACTGCCCTCGGGGGAGCAGTACTTC
>.|once|TRBV23-1|TRBJ1-4|14
CARYRDLTNEKLFF
TGCGCCAGATACCGGGACTTAACTAATGAAAAACTGTTTTTT
>TRBD1|.|TRBV28|TRBJ1-1|15
CASSKRTGRNTEAFF
TGTGCCAGCAGTAAAAGGACAGGGCGGAACACTGAAGCTTTCTTT
>.|.|TRBV28|TRBJ2-7|18
CASSLSLGGAGGRYEQYF
TGTGCCAGCAGTTTATCTCTGGGGGGGGCAGGGGGCCGATACGAGCAGTACTTC
>.|.|TRBV5-1|TRBJ2-7|16
CASSLFLEASLYEQYF
TGCGCCAGCAGCTTGTTTCTGGAAGCCAGTCTCTACGAGCAGTACTTC
>TRBD1|.|TRBV25-1|TRBJ2-1|14
CASRVTGGRTEQFF
TGTGCCAGCAGAGTGACAGGGGGACGTACTGAGCAGTTCTTC
>.|once|TRBV10-2|TRBJ2-2|15
CASGVEARSTGELFF
TGCGCCAGCGGGGTGGAGGCGCGAAGCACCGGGGAGCTGTTTTTT
>.|.|TRBV23-1|TRBJ1-1|15
CASSQWRGASTEAFF
TGCGCCAGCAGTCAATGGAGGGGAGCTAGCACTGAAGCTTTCTTT
>.|.|TRBV5-4|TRBJ2-5|14
CASSFSSTEETQYF
TGTGCCAGCAGCTTTTCATCCACCGAAGAGACCCAGTACTTC
>TRBD2|.|TRBV15|TRBJ2-1|15
CATSRGTSGNNEQFF
TGTGCCACCAGCCGCGGGACTAGCGGGAACAATGAGCAGTTCTTC
>TRBD2|.|TRBV18|TRBJ2-1|14
CASSTTGGPNEQFF
TGTGCCAGCTCAACAACGGGAGGGCCCAATGAGCAGTTCTTC
>.|.|TRBV30|TRBJ2-5|13
CAWGAGRMETQYF
TGTGCCTGGGGGGCGGGGCGTATGGAGACCCAGTACTTC
>TRBD1|once|TRBV11-2|TRBJ1-1|15
CASSLDQRSGGATFF
TGTGCCAGCAGCTTAGATCAGAGGTCAGGGGGAGCAACTTTCTTT
>.|.|TRBV21-1|TRBJ2-6|20
CASSKGALWSGNGGANVLTF
TGTGCCAGCAGCAAAGGGGCCCTGTGGAGCGGGAATGGTGGGGCCAACGTCCTGACTTTC
>.|.|TRBV29-1|TRBJ1-2|12
CSVEDRVYGYTF
TGCAGCGTTGAAGACAGGGTTTATGGCTACACCTTC
>.|.|TRBV7-9|TRBJ2-2|16
CAFMTTSHYYTGELFF
TGTGCCTTTATGACTACTTCTCATTATTACACCGGGGAGCTGTTTTTT
>TRBD2|.|TRBV4-1|TRBJ2-7|18
CASSQGRLAGVRAYEQYF
TGCGCCAGCAGCCAAGGGCGACTAGCGGGAGTACGAGCCTACGAGCAGTACTTC
>.|.|TRBV7-2|TRBJ1-2|15
CASRYTVGTGYGYTF
TGTGCCAGCAGATATACCGTCGGGACCGGCTATGGCTACACCTTC
>.|.|TRBV11-2|TRBJ2-5|14
CASSLEPLKETQYF
TGTGCCAGCAGCTTGGAGCCTTTGAAAGAGACCCAGTACTTC
>TRBD1|once|TRBV24-1|TRBJ2-7|14
CATPRDRVFHEQYF
TGTGCCACCCCCCGGGACAGGGTTTTCCACGAGCAGTACTTC
>.|.|TRBV24-1|TRBJ2-2|16
CATSDRQRVNTGELFF
TGTGCCACCAGTGATCGACAGCGGGTGAACACCGGGGAGCTGTTTTTT
>TRBD1|.|TRBV28|TRBJ2-5|12
CASSEGYRGWDF
TGTGCCAGCAGCGAGGGGTACAGGGGTTGGGACTTC
>.|once|TRBV7-2|TRBJ1-6|16
CASGDSFGSYNSPLHF
TGTGCCAGCGGGGACTCTTTTGGTTCCTATAATTCACCCCTCCACTTT
>.|few|TRBV7-9|TRBJ2-2|15
CASSLGRLYTGELFF
TGTGCCAGCAGCTTAGGTCGATTATACACCGGGGAGCTGTTTTTT
>.|.|TRBV5-1|TRBJ2-7|13
CASRHRENSEQYF
TGCGCCAGCAGGCACAGGGAAAATAGCGAGCAGTACTTC
>.|.|TRBV6-5|TRBJ2-1|14
CATGAGSSYNEQFF
TGTGCCACTGGGGCTGGAAGCTCCTACAATGAGCAGTTCTTC
>.|.|TRBV5-1|TRBJ2-3|14
CASSFGGTTDTQYF
TGCGCCAGCAGCTTCGGCGGAACGACAGATACGCAGTATTTT
>.|.|TRBV28|TRBJ2-7|13
CASSLGQSYEQYF
TGTGCCAGCAGCCTTGGACAGTCCTACGAGCAGTACTTC
>TRBD1|once|TRBV20-1|TRBJ1-5|15
CSASAYRGSNQPQHF
TGCAGTGCTAGTGCTTACAGGGGGAGCAATCAGCCCCAGCATTTT
>.|.|TRBV6-5|TRBJ1-4|14
CASSYSGGREKLFF
TGTGCCAGCAGTTACTCCGGCGGGCGCGAAAAACTGTTTTTT
>.|.|TRBV5-4|TRBJ2-7|14
CASSRETGSYEQYF
TGTGCCAGCAGCCGGGAGACGGGCTCCTACGAGCAGTACTTC